This entry features one T cell receptor beta chain sequence. TRB cDNA was prepared as libraries by UMI-labeled 5' RACE. From its re-call of the 5' RACE reads, TCRdb lists each CDR3 protein once, without DNA. The sample totals over 100,000 distinct CDR3 sequences. The sample is drawn from a study of CXCR3-negative and CXCR3-positive naive CD8 T cells. By phenotype, naive CD8+ T cells were CD45RO-CCR7+CD27+CD95-. Germline V gene data show CDR1 as SGHTA and CDR2 as FQGNSA. CDR3 length: 14 residues. Sequencing used naive CXCR3- CD8+ T cells from blood. Stated subset: CD45RO-CCR7+CD27+CD95- naive CD8+ T cells lacking CXCR3 (TNR3-). The chain combines TRBV7-2 with TRBJ2-7; TCRdb lists TRBD1, though no DNA is available to test this call. This receptor was taken from a human donor in good health. Some clones in this sample may be carry-over from other donors' samples. The CDR3: CASSLVDRGYEQYF.